This entry is about one TCR beta chain. Its antigen is currently unknown. These data originate in a study of shared clonotypes between healthy human individuals. Broader study findings: The sharing of about 5% of naive CD4 clonotypes was seen across a handful of donors. Generation probabilities were higher for clonotypes shared across all four sorted-subset donors than for unshared ones.

Each sorted subset replicate got 200 ng genomic DNA, about 33,000 genomes. Per the authors' pipeline: ImmunoSEQ sequences covered only the junction and lacked quality scores; filtering therefore differed. The assay was immunoSEQ multiplex PCR, and TCRdb's table has in-frame clones only and misses some. V and J calls and clone size follow that table, whereas D and trimming were derived from the DNA. The sample records some 2,500,000 clones, roughly 93% being singletons. The receptor was derived from a man younger than 35 in good health. Some clones in this sample may be carry-over from other donors' samples. The specimen was naive CD4+ T cells from PBMCs. Specified subset: CD45RA+ positively selected.

In nucleotides, the CDR3 is TGTGCCAGCAGCGCGGGACAGGGGTCCTACGAGCAGTACTTC. Protein: CASSAGQGSYEQYF. The chain has TRBV11-2 and TRBJ2-5; 10 nucleotides match TRBD1. The J call may be wrong; the DNA end is better matched by TRBJ2-7. The germline V gene encodes CDR1 SGHAT and CDR2 FQNNGV. There are 14 residues in the CDR3.